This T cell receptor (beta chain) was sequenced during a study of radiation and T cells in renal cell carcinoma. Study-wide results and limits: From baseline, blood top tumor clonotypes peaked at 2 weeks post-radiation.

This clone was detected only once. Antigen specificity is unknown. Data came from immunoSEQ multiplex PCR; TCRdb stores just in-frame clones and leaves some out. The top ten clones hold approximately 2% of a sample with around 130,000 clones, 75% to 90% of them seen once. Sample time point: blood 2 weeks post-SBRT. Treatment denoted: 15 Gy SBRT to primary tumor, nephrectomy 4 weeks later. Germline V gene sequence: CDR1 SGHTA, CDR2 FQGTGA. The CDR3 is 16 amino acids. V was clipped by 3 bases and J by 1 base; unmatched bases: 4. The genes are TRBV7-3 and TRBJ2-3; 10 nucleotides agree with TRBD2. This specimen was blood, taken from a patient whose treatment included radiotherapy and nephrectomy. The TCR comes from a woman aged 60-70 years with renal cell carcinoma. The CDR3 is CASSFRLAGGTDTQYF. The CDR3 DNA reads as TGTGCCAGCAGCTTTCGACTAGCGGGTGGCACAGATACGCAGTATTTT.